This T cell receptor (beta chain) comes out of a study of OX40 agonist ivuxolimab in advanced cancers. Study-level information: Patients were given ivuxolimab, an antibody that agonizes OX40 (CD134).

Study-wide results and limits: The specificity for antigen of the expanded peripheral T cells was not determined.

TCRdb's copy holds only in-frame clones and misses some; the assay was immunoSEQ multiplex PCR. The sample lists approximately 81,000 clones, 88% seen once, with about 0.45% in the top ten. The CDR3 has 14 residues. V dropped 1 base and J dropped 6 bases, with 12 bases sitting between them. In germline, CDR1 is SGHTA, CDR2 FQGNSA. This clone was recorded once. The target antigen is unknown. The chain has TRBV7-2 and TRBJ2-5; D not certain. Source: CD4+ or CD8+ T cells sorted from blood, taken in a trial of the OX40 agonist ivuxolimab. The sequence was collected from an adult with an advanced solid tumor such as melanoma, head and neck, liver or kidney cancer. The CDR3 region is CASSLVGPSQTQYF. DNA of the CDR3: TGTGCCAGCAGCTTAGTCGGCCCCAGTCAGACCCAGTACTTC.